What follows are 21 T cell receptor beta chains derived from one specimen sequenced in a study of blood T cell repertoires in COVID-19. TCRdb's copy holds only in-frame clones and misses some; the assay was immunoSEQ multiplex PCR. The sample records around 300,000 clones, roughly nine tenths being singletons. Sequencing was carried out using peripheral blood. These receptors all come from a woman in her twenties or thirties with COVID-19, enrolled during active disease.

Only one count was recorded for this clone. This chain uses TRBV25-1 with TRBJ2-2; 15 positions match TRBD2. The ends lost 6 bases at V and 4 bases at J; junction bases unmatched: 9. The CDR3 is 18 residues long. Germline V gives CDR1 MGHDK, CDR2 SYGVNS. The CDR3 is CASSPGLAGGGGTGELFF. As DNA, the CDR3 is TGTGCCAGCAGCCCGGGACTAGCGGGAGGAGGGGGCACCGGGGAGCTGTTTTTT.

The chain is built from TRBV27 and TRBJ2-7; D might be TRBD2 (5 bases). This CDR3 comprises 13 residues. In germline, CDR1 is MNHEY, CDR2 SMNVEV (reference sequence). The V gene lost 2 bases and the J gene lost 3 bases, with 8 bases spanning the gap. DNA of the CDR3: TGTGCCAGCAGTTTAGGTGCGGGCTACGAGCAGTACTTC. Translating it yields CASSLGAGYEQYF.

The table lists this clone with a count of one. The CDR3 bases are TGTGCCACCAGCAGAGACCGACAGGGGACTGGAAACACCATATATTTT. Protein sequence: CATSRDRQGTGNTIYF. The rearrangement links TRBV15 to TRBJ1-3, with 8 bases lining up with TRBD1. Germline values: CDR1 LNHNV, CDR2 YYDKDF (reference sequence). CDR3 length: 16 residues. Trimming at V came to 0 bases and at J to 2 bases, leaving 3 bases not matched to a gene.

This chain connects TRBV2 to TRBJ2-3; 8 positions match TRBD1. In germline, CDR1 is SNHLY, CDR2 FYNNEI. With 6 bases clipped from V and 5 bases from J, the junction kept 4 bases outside the gene matches. This CDR3 has 13 residues. CDR3 loop: CASSPDRGDTQYF. Here the CDR3 DNA reads TGTGCCAGCAGCCCCGACAGGGGAGATACGCAGTATTTT.

This clone appeared once. This chain uses TRBV25-1 with TRBJ2-1; 10 bases agree with TRBD2. Germline V gene sequence: CDR1 MGHDK, CDR2 SYGVNS. Trimming at V came to 3 bases and at J to 1 base, leaving 3 bases not matched to a gene. The CDR3 runs to 16 residues. This CDR3 is CASSDSAGGSYNEQFF. The CDR3 bases are TGTGCCAGCAGTGACTCAGCGGGAGGGTCCTACAATGAGCAGTTCTTC.

The chain uses TRBV29-1 and TRBJ1-4, with TRBD1 matching 10 bases. CDR3 length: 15 residues. Per germline, CDR1 SQVTM and CDR2 ANQGSEA. V shed 3 bases, J shed 3 bases, and the junction held 4 bases outside the gene matches. CDR3 in DNA: TGCAGCGTTGAGAGGACAGGGGGGGCTAATGAAAAACTGTTTTTT. Amino acid sequence: CSVERTGGANEKLFF.

V and J are TRBV6-5 and TRBJ1-2; 9 bases agree with TRBD1. The CDR3 is 14 residues long. Germline CDR1 and CDR2: MNHEY and SVGAGI. After removal of 0 bases from V and 7 bases from J, the junction contained 3 bases not matched to a gene. CDR3 loop: CASSYSTGGSGYTF. The CDR3 DNA is TGTGCCAGCAGTTACTCGACAGGGGGATCTGGCTACACCTTC.

Worth noting for this clone: Other DNA sequences within the sample encode an identical CDR3. The gene calls are TRBV5-4 and TRBJ2-3; D is perhaps TRBD1 (5 bases). The ends were cut back, 0 bases at V and 3 bases at J, with 11 bases in the middle. The CDR3 extends over 15 amino acids. Germline loops: CDR1 SGHNT, CDR2 YYREEE (reference sequence). CDR3 sequence (DNA): TGTGCCAGCAGCTTGGTTCAGGGAAGGACAGATACGCAGTATTTT. Protein: CASSLVQGRTDTQYF.

This clone appeared once. This chain uses TRBV5-5 with TRBJ1-1; the D gene is possibly TRBD1 (5 bases). V gave up 1 base and J gave up 1 base, with 5 bases separating them. The CDR3 spans 13 residues. Germline V gene sequence: CDR1 SGHKS, CDR2 YYEKEE (reference sequence). CDR3 sequence (DNA): TGTGCCAGCAGCTTGACAGGGAACACTGAAGCTTTCTTT. This gives the protein CASSLTGNTEAFF.

The chain links TRBV5-1 to TRBJ2-2, with 7 bases lining up with TRBD2. CDR1 and CDR2 (germline): SGHRS, YFSETQ. Trimming at V came to 4 bases and at J to 0 bases, leaving 9 bases not matched to a gene. There are 17 residues in the CDR3. The CDR3 nucleotides read TGCGCCAGCAGCCCCCCTAGCGGTCCACCGAACACCGGGGAGCTGTTTTTT. Its translation: CASSPPSGPPNTGELFF.

The rearrangement links TRBV30 to TRBJ1-1, with 7 nucleotides matching TRBD1. The germline V gene has CDR1 GTSNPN and CDR2 SVGIG (reference sequence). The trim removed 1 base at V and 4 bases at J, leaving 9 bases unmatched. CDR3 length equals 15 residues. The DNA of the CDR3 is TGTGCCTGGAGTGCGGACAGGCGCGGTGGCACTGAAGCTTTCTTT. Translating it yields CAWSADRRGGTEAFF.

The genes are TRBV7-8 and TRBJ2-7, with 13 bases matching TRBD2. Per the germline V gene, CDR1 is SGHVS and CDR2 is FQNEAQ. V was clipped by 5 bases and J by 3 bases; unmatched bases: 7. The CDR3 contains 16 residues. CDR3 region: CASSPGTSGEIYEQYF. The CDR3 DNA sequence: TGTGCCAGCAGCCCGGGGACTAGCGGGGAGATCTACGAGCAGTACTTC.

V and J are TRBV10-3 and TRBJ1-5, with 9 bases identical to TRBD1. Germline assignment: CDR1 ENHRY and CDR2 SYGVKD. The CDR3 length is 15 residues. The J segment lost 7 bases and the V segment lost 0 bases, leaving 4 bases of the junction unmatched. CDR3 region: CAISESGQGEQPQHF. The CDR3 DNA follows: TGTGCCATCAGTGAGTCGGGACAGGGAGAACAGCCCCAGCATTTT.

Only one count was recorded for this clone. The genes are TRBV6-1 and TRBJ1-1, with D possibly matching TRBD1 (6 bases). The ends were cut back, 7 bases at V and 4 bases at J, with 19 bases in the middle. CDR1 is MNHNS, CDR2 SASEGT, per germline. The CDR3 loop spans 15 amino acids. In DNA, the CDR3 is TGTGCCAGCACGGTCCGGGCAGGGGACGGCACTGAAGCTTTCTTT. Its protein is CASTVRAGDGTEAFF.

The chain couples TRBV19 to TRBJ2-7; no reliable D call. CDR1 and CDR2 (germline): LNHDA, SQIVND (reference sequence). The germline V and J ends were trimmed by 0 bases and 1 base, with 7 bases remaining between them. There are 14 residues in the CDR3. CDR3 amino acids: CASSIEGGSYEQYF. The DNA of the CDR3 is TGTGCCAGTAGTATAGAAGGCGGATCCTACGAGCAGTACTTC.

The V gene is TRBV9, the J gene TRBJ1-4, with D possibly being TRBD1 (5 bases). The germline V gene encodes CDR1 SGDLS and CDR2 YYNGEE. Trimming removed 4 bases at V and 7 bases at J, with 17 bases between. The CDR3 totals 15 residues. This CDR3 reads CASSQGGTVGEKLFF. As DNA, the CDR3 is TGTGCCAGCAGCCAAGGCGGGACGGTGGGTGAAAAACTGTTTTTT.

The chain combines TRBV7-3 with TRBJ2-7; 8 bases agree with TRBD1. The J segment lost 7 bases and the V segment lost 5 bases, leaving 7 bases of the junction unmatched. This CDR3 comprises 13 residues. CDR1 and CDR2 (germline): SGHTA, FQGTGA. The CDR3 loop is CASSRDRGWEQYF. Written as DNA, the CDR3 is TGTGCCAGCAGCCGTGACAGGGGCTGGGAGCAGTACTTC.

The chain is built from TRBV7-3 and TRBJ2-2, with 12 bases lining up with TRBD2. This CDR3 spans 17 amino acids. V dropped 5 bases and J dropped 1; count of bases not matched to a gene: 5. Germline CDR1 SGHTA, CDR2 FQGTGA. CDR3 sequence reads: CASSPRTSGVNTGELFF. In DNA, the CDR3 is TGTGCCAGCAGCCCCAGGACTAGCGGGGTGAACACCGGGGAGCTGTTTTTT.

The J gene is TRBJ1-2, the V gene TRBV11-3; a possible D gene is TRBD1 (6 bases). CDR1 and CDR2 from the germline V gene are SGHNT and YENEEA. Trimming pared 4 bases from V and 2 bases from J, leaving 17 bases between. CDR3 size: 16 residues. CDR3 sequence: CASSSLGGDKNYGYTF. For the CDR3, the DNA is TGTGCCAGCAGCTCTCTCGGGGGGGACAAAAACTATGGCTACACCTTC.

This clone was observed once. J is TRBJ1-6 and V is TRBV11-2; D is unresolved. This CDR3 contains 13 residues. The germline V gene has CDR1 SGHAT and CDR2 FQNNGV. V shed 5 bases and J shed 7 bases, with 9 bases lying between them. The CDR3: CASSTYSNSPLHF. Written as DNA, the CDR3 is TGTGCCAGCAGCACCTATTCCAATTCACCCCTCCACTTT.

The V and J genes are TRBV19 and TRBJ1-5, with D uncertain. The CDR3 length is 13 residues. Germline V CDR1 and CDR2: LNHDA, SQIVND (reference sequence). Trimming pared 5 bases from V and 4 bases from J, leaving 9 bases between. The CDR3 DNA is TGTGCCAGTAGTGCCCAACAGAATCAGCCCCAGCATTTT. The encoded protein is CASSAQQNQPQHF.